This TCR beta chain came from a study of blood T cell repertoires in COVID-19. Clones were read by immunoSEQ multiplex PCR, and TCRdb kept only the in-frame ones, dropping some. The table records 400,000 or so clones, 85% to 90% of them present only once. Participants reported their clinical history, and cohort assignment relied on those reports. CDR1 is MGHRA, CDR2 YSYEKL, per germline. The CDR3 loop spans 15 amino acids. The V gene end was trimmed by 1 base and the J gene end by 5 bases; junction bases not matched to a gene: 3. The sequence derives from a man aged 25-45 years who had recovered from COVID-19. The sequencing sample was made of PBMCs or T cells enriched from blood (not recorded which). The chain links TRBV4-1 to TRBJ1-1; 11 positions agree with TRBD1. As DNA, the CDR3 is TGCGCCAGCAGCCAAGTGGGGACAGGGGGTACTGAAGCTTTCTTT. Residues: CASSQVGTGGTEAFF.